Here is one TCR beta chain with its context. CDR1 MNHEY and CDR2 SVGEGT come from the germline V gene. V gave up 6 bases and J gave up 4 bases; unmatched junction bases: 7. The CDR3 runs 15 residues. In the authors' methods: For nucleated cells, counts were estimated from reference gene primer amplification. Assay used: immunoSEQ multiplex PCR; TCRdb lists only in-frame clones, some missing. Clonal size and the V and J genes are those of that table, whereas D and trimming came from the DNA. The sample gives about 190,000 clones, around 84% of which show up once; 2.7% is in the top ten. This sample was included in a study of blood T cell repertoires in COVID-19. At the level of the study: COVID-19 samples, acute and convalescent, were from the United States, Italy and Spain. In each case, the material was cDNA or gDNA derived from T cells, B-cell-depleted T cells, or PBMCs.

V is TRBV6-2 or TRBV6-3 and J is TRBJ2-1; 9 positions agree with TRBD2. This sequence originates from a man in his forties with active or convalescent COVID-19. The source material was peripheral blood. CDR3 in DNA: TGTGCCAGCAGCAACCTAGCGGGGCCTTACAATGAGCAGTTCTTC. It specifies CASSNLAGPYNEQFF.